This T cell receptor (beta chain) comes out of a study of CD8+ T cells in alopecia areata. Study summary: Treated patients were given oral tofacitinib, which was dosed at 5 to 10 mg twice daily. The study's findings and limits: Normal skin's resident alphabeta T cells are also sequenced in scalp samples. Scalp and blood samples kept many expanded lesional clones throughout tofacitinib.

Extracted from the samples, RNA was reverse transcribed into cDNA to serve as the sequencing template. Measured with immunoSEQ multiplex PCR; TCRdb has only the in-frame clones, and not every one. The sample includes over 100,000 clones, about 50% seen only once; the top ten take about 0.5%. The CDR3 totals 12 residues. After removal of 6 bases from V and 6 bases from J, the junction contained 4 bases not matched to a gene. Looked up from germline, CDR1 is SQVTM and CDR2 is ANQGSEA. As to treatment: oral pan-JAK inhibitor, 5-10 mg twice daily. Both CD4+ and CD8+ T cells were separated by sorting PBMCs. About this clone: The target antigen is unknown.

The sample here was CD4+ T cells sorted from blood, taken at week 4, from a patient treated with tofacitinib. This TCR was recovered from a human donor with alopecia areata. This chain connects TRBV29-1 to TRBJ1-1, with 10 bases identical to TRBD1. CDR3 DNA: TGCAGCGTCGACAGGGGGCTGCCTGAAGCTTTCTTT. Its translation is CSVDRGLPEAFF. Full variable domain (outside the CDR3, taken from reference TRBV29-1 and TRBJ1-1): SAVISQKPSRDICQRGTSLTIQCQVDSQVTMMFWYRQQPGQSLTLIATANQGSEATYESGFVIDKFPISRPNLTFSTLTVSNMSPEDSSIYLCSVDRGLPEAFFGQGTRLTVV.